This entry is about one T cell receptor beta chain. What it recognizes is unknown. These data come from a study of shared clonotypes between healthy human individuals. On the study more broadly: Each donor's CD4 naive and CD4 memory cells filled three plates apiece, CD8 naive two, and CD8 memory one.

Study-wide points: Generally, naive subsets (rather than memory subsets) showed larger estimated richness.

Per sorted-subset replicate PCR, input was roughly 220 ng DNA, representing around 30,000 T cell genomes. Clones were read by immunoSEQ multiplex PCR, and TCRdb kept only the in-frame ones, dropping some. This table holds about 2.2 million clones, roughly 91% found once. CD45RO-negative CD8 cells positively selected for CCR7 made up the naive population, which excluded terminally differentiated effector memory CD45RA+ cells. The donors, all of them Caucasian adults, lived in Nashville, Tennessee. Trimming removed 4 bases from V and 0 bases from J, with 13 bases in between. CDR3 length: 15 amino acids. Per the germline V gene, CDR1 is SGHRS and CDR2 is YFSETQ.

Sequenced: naive CD8+ T cells from PBMCs. The source is a man younger than 35 in good health. Some clones in this sample may be carry-over from other donors' samples. V usage is TRBV5-1 and J usage is TRBJ2-5, with D perhaps TRBD1 or TRBD2 (5 bases each). As DNA, the CDR3 is TGCGCCAGCAGCACTGGGGACGGCTACCAAGAGACCCAGTACTTC. It codes for CASSTGDGYQETQYF.